This T cell receptor beta chain was sequenced for a study of neoadjuvant nivolumab and ipilimumab in lung cancer. Study as a whole: The combination arm added day-1 ipilimumab 1 mg/kg to nivolumab 3 mg/kg on days 1, 15, 29. Points from the study as a whole: TCR sequencing covered a small number of samples. From pretherapy to surgery, tumor richness and clonality rose with dual therapy. Resected tumors had greater TCR richness and clonality than uninvolved lung.

As regards this clone: Its antigen is not known.

Sequencing used immunoSEQ multiplex PCR; TCRdb keeps in-frame clones, though not all of them. The table shows roughly 9,900 clones, with approximately 85% occurring only once. V shed 5 bases and J shed 3 bases, with 10 bases lying between them. Germline V gene lookup returns CDR1 ENHRY and CDR2 SYGVKD. CDR3 length: 13 residues. The origin of this receptor is an adult with non-small cell lung cancer. This chain joins TRBV10-3 and TRBJ1-1; unclear D gene. The sequences come from peripheral blood, collected before neoadjuvant nivolumab, alone or with ipilimumab. As DNA, the CDR3 is TGTGCCATCAGTCAAGTCCGGGACACTGAAGCTTTCTTT. It specifies CAISQVRDTEAFF.